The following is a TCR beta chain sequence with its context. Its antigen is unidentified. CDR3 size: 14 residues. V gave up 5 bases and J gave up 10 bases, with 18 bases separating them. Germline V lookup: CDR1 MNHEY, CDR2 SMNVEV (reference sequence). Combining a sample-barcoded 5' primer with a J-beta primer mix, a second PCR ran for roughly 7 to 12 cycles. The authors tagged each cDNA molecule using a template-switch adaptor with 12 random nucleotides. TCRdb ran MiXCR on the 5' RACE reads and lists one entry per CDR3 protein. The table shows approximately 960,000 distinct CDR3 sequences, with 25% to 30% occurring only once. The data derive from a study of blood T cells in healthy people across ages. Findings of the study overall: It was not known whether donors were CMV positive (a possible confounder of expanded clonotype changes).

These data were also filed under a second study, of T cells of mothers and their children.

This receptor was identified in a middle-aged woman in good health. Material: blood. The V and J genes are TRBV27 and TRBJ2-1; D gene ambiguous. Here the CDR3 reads CASSPLQVGGEQFF. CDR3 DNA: TGTGCCAGCAGTCCCCTGCAGGTGGGCGGAGAGCAGTTCTTC.